The entry below gives a single TCR beta chain sequence along with its context. This CDR3 region has 14 residues. V gave up 2 bases and J gave up 5 bases, with 11 bases separating them. Germline CDR1 reads WNHNN; CDR2 reads SYGVQD (reference sequence). Assay: immunoSEQ multiplex PCR; the TCRdb copy retains only in-frame clones and omits some. Here the sample spans roughly 330,000 clones, around 83% being singletons. This entry belongs to a study of blood T cell repertoires in COVID-19. Study-level information: Sources were T cells, B-cell-depleted T cells, or PBMCs; the material itself was cDNA or gDNA.

Sequenced: peripheral blood. The J gene is TRBJ2-3, the V gene TRBV10-1, with a possible D match to TRBD2 (7 bases). This TCR came from a woman aged 50 to 60 with acute or convalescent COVID-19. This CDR3 is CASSEGGAQDTQYF. The CDR3, as DNA: TGCGCCAGCAGTGAGGGGGGGGCGCAAGATACGCAGTATTTT.